This T cell receptor beta chain was retrieved from a study of shared clonotypes between healthy human individuals (TCRdb year 2020). Concerning the study at large: A few men and a couple of women, aged 18 to 49 years, made up the cohort. For each donor, three plates each were used for CD4 naive and CD4 memory, two plates were used for CD8 naive, and one plate was used for CD8 memory. The study deeply sequenced blood TCR repertoires of several healthy adults to estimate repertoire size and the extent of clonotype sharing between individuals. Different laboratories and diverse techniques were used to prepare libraries and sequence TCR repertoires, to increase sequencing depth and limit assay-specific biases. Each donor's leukapheresis produced roughly between about 0.9 and 9.5 billion PBMCs.

TCR CDR3 regions were amplified from genomic DNA by multiplex PCR using the deep immunoSEQ assay. For each cell subset, the extracted genomic DNA was distributed evenly across all wells of several immunoSEQ 96-well plates, and each plate served as one replicate. For sorted subsets, about 220 ng of genomic DNA, equivalent to 25,000 to 35,000 T cell genomes, went into each replicate PCR. Purified libraries were measured with a Qubit 3.0 fluorometer, size-checked on a Bioanalyzer 2100, and measured again with the KAPA Library Quantification kit. Every immunoSEQ 96-well plate was sequenced on a dedicated single-read 150-cycle Illumina NextSeq 550 flow cell. Per the source publication's procedure: Because only junctional sequences without quality scores were contained in the immunoSEQ output, filtering matching that applied to full-length reads could not be performed. To assign V/J genes and CDR3, sequences were annotated using PyIR, a Python wrapper for IgBLAST v1.9, with IMGT germline references. Reads were removed for weak V/J assignments (E-value above 1e-6), missing CDR3, stop codons, out-of-frame junctions, or ambiguous translated residues. V3J clonotypes were defined as sequences sharing the same inferred V gene, J gene, and CDR3 amino acid sequence. The percentage overlap between two repertoires was calculated by dividing the number of shared unique clonotypes by the size of the smaller repertoire. Richness of each repertoire was evaluated using RTK rarefaction, the Chao1 estimator, and Recon v2.1 estimates of unobserved clonotypes. Generation probabilities for all TCRbeta clonotypes obtained by the gDNA method from a handful of donors were computed using OLGA. Entries here come from immuneACCESS through TCRdb and include only in-frame sequences with V and J called. Some clones fail to appear in such tables; in the studies checked, an unresolved V gene covers under half of the shortfall, and the cause of the remainder is unknown. The DNA was the basis for D and trimming; V, J and clone size are from that table. The sample includes about 2 million clones, with roughly 94% observed a single time. Approximately 1% of the sample rests with the top ten.

As regards this clone: Its antigen specificity is not known. The sample holds no much larger clone one base away, and base qualities are not on file.

The full study reports these points: Rarefaction of sorted-subset datasets indicated incomplete sequencing despite the large sequencing depth. Sampling was limited to blood, and TCR repertoires in tissue likely differ from TCR repertoires in blood. Pairwise subsampling led to the expectation that sequencing depth would affect the degree of clonotype sharing among donors. Clonotypes shared by all four sorted-subset donors showed higher generation probabilities than non-shared clonotypes. Sharing across four donors was observed for about 5% of naive CD4, over 3% of naive CD8, 2% to 2.5% of memory CD4, and over 0.3% of memory CD8 clonotypes. The genetic and exposure-history diversity represented was limited by the small number of donors. Naive subsets generally had larger estimated clonotype richness than memory subsets.

Trimming removed 3 bases from V and 0 bases from J, leaving 17 bases between the germline ends. According to the germline V gene, CDR1 reads MDHEN and CDR2 reads SYDVKM. The CDR3 contains 17 residues, cysteine and phenylalanine counted. The read is trimmed to its CDR3 DNA, 51 bases read in frame from base 1. CD8 naive samples were CD45RO-negative cells positively selected for CCR7, giving a CD45RA+CCR7+ population that excluded TemRA cells. The donors were healthy, HIV-negative adults with no recently reported acute infections or vaccinations. Only Caucasian adults living in Nashville, Tennessee, USA were represented among the donors. Blood was collected by leukapheresis, and PBMCs were isolated by Ficoll-Histopaque density gradient centrifugation and then cryopreserved in liquid nitrogen vapor phase. Analytical flow cytometry was used to check the purity and quantity of each magnetically sorted T cell population. Each sorted fraction had its genomic DNA isolated and then quantified by UV absorbance on a Nanodrop 2000c.

Material: naive CD8+ T cells sorted from blood. Interpreted using the paper, the cell subset or site label stands for: CD45RA+CCR7+. The receptor's source is a man between 18 and 35 years old in good health. This receptor chain uses TRBV28 and TRBJ1-2, with a tentative D gene TRBD1 over 6 matching bases. The CDR3 region has the sequence CASSLTETGLANYGYTF. Read as DNA, the sequence is TGTGCCAGCAGTTTGACCGAAACAGGGCTAGCTAACTATGGCTACACCTTC.